This TCR beta chain was recovered during a study of human T cells and chemical hapten exposure. The V segment lost 3 bases and the J segment 8 bases; nucleotides outside the gene matches: 6. The CDR3 consists of 15 residues. Germline V gene lookup returns CDR1 SEHNR and CDR2 FQNEAQ (reference sequence). One entry per CDR3 protein, called by TCRdb with MiXCR from the RACE reads. Of 45,000 or so distinct CDR3 sequences listed, 4% to 4.5% are singletons. This clonotype was detected many times. Indicated time point: healthy volunteer bleed at 2 weeks. The authors' total RNA extraction used unfractionated whole blood.

Sequenced sample: whole blood. The TCR comes from a human donor in good health. Some clones in this sample may be carry-over from other donors' samples. The chain joins TRBV7-9 to TRBJ2-1, with 11 bases matching TRBD1. CDR3: CASSFWTGGSDEQFF. The CDR3 bases are TGTGCCAGCAGCTTCTGGACAGGGGGCTCGGATGAGCAGTTCTTC.